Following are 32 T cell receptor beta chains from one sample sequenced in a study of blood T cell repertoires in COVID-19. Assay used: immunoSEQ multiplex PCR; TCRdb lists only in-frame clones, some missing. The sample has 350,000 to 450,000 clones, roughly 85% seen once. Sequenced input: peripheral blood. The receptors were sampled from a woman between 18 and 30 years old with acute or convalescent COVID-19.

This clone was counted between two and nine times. The CDR3 coding sequence is TGTGCCAGCAGCCCCGGGTGGGTCTATGGCTACACCTTC. Translating gives CASSPGWVYGYTF. The chain recombines TRBV7-2 with TRBJ1-2; D not resolved. The ends were cut back, 5 bases at V and 4 bases at J, with 11 bases in the middle. The germline gives CDR1 SGHTA, CDR2 FQGNSA. There are 13 residues in the CDR3.

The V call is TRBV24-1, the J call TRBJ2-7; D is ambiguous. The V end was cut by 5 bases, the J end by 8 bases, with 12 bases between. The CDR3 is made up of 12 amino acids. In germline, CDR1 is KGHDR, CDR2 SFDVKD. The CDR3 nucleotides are TGTGCCACCAGTGGGGTGGAGCACCAGCAGTACTTC. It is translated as CATSGVEHQQYF.

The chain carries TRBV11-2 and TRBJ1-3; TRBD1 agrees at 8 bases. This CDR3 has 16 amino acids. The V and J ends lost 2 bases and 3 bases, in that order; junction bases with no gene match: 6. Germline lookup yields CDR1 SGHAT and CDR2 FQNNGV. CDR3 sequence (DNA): TGTGCCAGCAGCTTAATCGTCAGGGGGCGTGGAAACACCATATATTTT. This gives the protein CASSLIVRGRGNTIYF.

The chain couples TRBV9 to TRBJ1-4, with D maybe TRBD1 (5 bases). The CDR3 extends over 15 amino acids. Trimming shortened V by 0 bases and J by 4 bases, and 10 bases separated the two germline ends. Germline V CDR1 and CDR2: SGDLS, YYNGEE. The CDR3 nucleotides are TGTGCCAGCAGCGTAGGGGGGACTCTTAATGAAAAACTGTTTTTT. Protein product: CASSVGGTLNEKLFF. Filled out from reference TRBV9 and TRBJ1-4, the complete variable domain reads DSGVTQTPKHLITATGQRVTLRCSPRSGDLSVYWYQQSLDQGLQFLIQYYNGEERAKGNILERFSAQQFPDLHSELNLSSLELGDSALYFCASSVGGTLNEKLFFGSGTQLSVL.

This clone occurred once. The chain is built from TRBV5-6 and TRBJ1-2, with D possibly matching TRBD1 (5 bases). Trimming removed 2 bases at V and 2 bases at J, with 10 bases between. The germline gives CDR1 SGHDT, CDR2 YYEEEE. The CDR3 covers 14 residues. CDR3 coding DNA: TGTGCCAGCAGCTTTGGGGGGGAGAACTATGGCTACACCTTC. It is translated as CASSFGGENYGYTF.

CDR3 nucleotides: TGCACCAGCAGCCGAGAGCCGGGACTAGCGGGGGGAGGGGCAGATACGCAGTATTTT. This translates into CTSSREPGLAGGGADTQYF. This chain links TRBV1 with TRBJ2-3; the DNA was not compared with TRBD2, the D call given in the table. TRBV1 is deemed a pseudogene. The CDR3 length is 19 residues.

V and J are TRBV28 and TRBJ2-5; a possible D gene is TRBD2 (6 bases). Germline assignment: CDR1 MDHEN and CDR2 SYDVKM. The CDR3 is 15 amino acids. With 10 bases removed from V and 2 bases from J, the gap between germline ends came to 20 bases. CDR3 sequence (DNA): TGTGCCATCTCCGACTACGGTAGCGGTCAAGAGACCCAGTACTTC. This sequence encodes CAISDYGSGQETQYF. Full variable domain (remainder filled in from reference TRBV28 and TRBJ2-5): DVKVTQSSRYLVKRTGEKVFLECVQDMDHENMFWYRQDPGLGLRLIYFSYDVKMKEKGDIPEGYSVSREKKERFSLILESASTNQTSMYLCAISDYGSGQETQYFGPGTRLLVL.

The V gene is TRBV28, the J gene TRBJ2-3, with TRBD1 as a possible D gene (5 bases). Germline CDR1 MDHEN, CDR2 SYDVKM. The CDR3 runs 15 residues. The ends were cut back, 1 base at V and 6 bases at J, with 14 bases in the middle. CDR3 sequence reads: CASSLLGPGLDTQYF. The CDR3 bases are TGTGCCAGCAGTTTATTGGGGCCAGGGCTGGATACGCAGTATTTT.

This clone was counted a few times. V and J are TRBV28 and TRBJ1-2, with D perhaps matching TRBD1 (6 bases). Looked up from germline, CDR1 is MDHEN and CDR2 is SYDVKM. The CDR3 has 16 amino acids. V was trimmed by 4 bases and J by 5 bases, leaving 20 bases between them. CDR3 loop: CASSSPKFGGGYGYTF. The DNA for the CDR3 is TGTGCCAGCAGTTCTCCTAAATTTGGGGGCGGGTATGGCTACACCTTC.

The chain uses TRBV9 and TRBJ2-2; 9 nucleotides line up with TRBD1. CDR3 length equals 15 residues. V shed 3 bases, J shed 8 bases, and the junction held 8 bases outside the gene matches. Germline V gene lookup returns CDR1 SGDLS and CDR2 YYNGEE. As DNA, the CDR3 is TGTGCCAGCAGCGCTCGGGACAGGGTTGTGGGGGAGCTGTTTTTT. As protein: CASSARDRVVGELFF.

CDR3 coding DNA: TGTGCCAGCAGTTTCGGACAGGGGAATCAGCCCCAGCATTTT. It encodes CASSFGQGNQPQHF. The gene calls are TRBV28 and TRBJ1-5, with 9 bases matching TRBD1. This CDR3 spans 14 amino acids. J gave up 4 bases and V 3 bases, and 1 base lay outside the gene matches. Germline assignment: CDR1 MDHEN and CDR2 SYDVKM.

The CDR3, as DNA: TGTGCCAGCAGCTTAGAAGCTGGGCGCAGTCGCTATGGCTACACCTTC. It encodes CASSLEAGRSRYGYTF. V usage is TRBV7-8 and J usage is TRBJ1-2; D gene unclear. The V gene's germline CDR1 is SGHVS and CDR2 FQNEAQ. The CDR3 is made up of 16 amino acids. The V end lost 1 base, the J end lost 4 bases, and 16 bases lay between the germline ends.

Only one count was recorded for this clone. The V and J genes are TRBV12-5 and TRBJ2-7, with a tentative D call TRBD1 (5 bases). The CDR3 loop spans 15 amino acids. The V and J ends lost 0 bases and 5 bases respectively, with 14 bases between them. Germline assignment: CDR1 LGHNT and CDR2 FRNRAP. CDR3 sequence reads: CASGLVQETVDEQYF. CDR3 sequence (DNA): TGTGCTAGTGGTTTGGTACAGGAGACAGTAGACGAGCAGTACTTC.

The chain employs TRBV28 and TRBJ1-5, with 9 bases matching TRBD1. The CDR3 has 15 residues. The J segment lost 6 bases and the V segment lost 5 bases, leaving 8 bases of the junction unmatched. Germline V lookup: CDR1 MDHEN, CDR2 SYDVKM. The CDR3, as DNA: TGTGCCAGCAGTCGCCCCGGGACAGGGATTCAGCCCCAGCATTTT. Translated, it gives CASSRPGTGIQPQHF.

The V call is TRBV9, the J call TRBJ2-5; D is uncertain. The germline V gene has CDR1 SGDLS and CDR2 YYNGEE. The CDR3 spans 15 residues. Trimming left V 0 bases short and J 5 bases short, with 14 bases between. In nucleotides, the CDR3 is TGTGCCAGCAGCGTAGCCCTAGGCCTTTCCGAGACCCAGTACTTC. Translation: CASSVALGLSETQYF.

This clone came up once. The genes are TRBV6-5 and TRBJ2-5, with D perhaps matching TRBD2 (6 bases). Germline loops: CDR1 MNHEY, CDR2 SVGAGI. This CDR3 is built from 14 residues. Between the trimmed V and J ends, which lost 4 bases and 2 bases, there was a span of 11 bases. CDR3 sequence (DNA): TGTGCCAGCAGTTCAAACGCGGGGCAAGAGACCCAGTACTTC. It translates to CASSSNAGQETQYF.

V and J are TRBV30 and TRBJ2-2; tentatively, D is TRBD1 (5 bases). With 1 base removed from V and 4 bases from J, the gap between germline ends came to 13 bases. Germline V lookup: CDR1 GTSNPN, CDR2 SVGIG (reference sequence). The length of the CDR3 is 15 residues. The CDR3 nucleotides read TGTGCCTGGAGTGGGTCCTCCAGGGCCACCGGGGAGCTGTTTTTT. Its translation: CAWSGSSRATGELFF.

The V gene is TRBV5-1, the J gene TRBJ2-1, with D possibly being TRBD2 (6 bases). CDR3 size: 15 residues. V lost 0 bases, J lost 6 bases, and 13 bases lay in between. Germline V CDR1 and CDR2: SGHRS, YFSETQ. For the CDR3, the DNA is TGCGCCAGCAGCTTGGAGGGGACTCCCCCCAATGAGCAGTTCTTC. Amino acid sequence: CASSLEGTPPNEQFF.

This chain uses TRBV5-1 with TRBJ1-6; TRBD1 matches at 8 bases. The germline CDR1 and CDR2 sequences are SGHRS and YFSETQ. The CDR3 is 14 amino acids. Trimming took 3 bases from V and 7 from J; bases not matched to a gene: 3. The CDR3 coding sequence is TGCGCCAGCAGCTACACAGGGGGAAATTCACCCCTCCACTTT. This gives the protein CASSYTGGNSPLHF.

CDR3 in amino acids: CAWLKGKDYGYTF. In DNA form, the CDR3 reads TGTGCCTGGTTGAAGGGGAAGGACTATGGCTACACCTTC. The gene calls are TRBV30 and TRBJ1-2, with a possible D match to TRBD1 (5 bases). The germline V gene encodes CDR1 GTSNPN and CDR2 SVGIG (reference sequence). This CDR3 has 13 amino acids. The ends were cut back, 5 bases at V and 3 bases at J, with 13 bases in the middle.

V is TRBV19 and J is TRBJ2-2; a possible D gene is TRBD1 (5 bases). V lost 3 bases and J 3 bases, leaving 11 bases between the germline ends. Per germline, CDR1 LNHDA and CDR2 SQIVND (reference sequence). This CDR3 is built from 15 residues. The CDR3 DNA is TGTGCCAGTAGTATCAAAGGGGTTTACACCGGGGAGCTGTTTTTT. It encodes CASSIKGVYTGELFF.

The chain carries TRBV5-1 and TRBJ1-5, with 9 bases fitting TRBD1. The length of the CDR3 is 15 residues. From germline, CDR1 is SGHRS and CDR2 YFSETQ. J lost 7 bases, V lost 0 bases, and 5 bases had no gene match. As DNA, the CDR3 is TGCGCCAGCAGCTTGGGGACAGGGGATCCCCAGCCCCAGCATTTT. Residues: CASSLGTGDPQPQHF.

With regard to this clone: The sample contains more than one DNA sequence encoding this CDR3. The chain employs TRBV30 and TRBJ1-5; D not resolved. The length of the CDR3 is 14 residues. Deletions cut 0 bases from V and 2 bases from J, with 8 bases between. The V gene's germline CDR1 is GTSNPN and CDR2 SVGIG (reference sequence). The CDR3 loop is CAWSVGRGNQPQHF. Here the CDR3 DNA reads TGTGCCTGGAGTGTCGGGAGGGGCAATCAGCCCCAGCATTTT.

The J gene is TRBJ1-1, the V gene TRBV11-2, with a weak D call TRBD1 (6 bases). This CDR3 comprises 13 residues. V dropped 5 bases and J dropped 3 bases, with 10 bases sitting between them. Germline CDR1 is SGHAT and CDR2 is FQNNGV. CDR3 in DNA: TGTGCCAGCAGCCACGGACAGTACACTGAAGCTTTCTTT. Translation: CASSHGQYTEAFF.

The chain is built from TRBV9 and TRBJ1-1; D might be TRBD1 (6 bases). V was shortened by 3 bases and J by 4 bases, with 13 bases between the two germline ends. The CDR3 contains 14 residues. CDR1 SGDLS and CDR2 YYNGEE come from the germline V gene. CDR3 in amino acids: CASSGRDTGTEAFF. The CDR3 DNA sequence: TGTGCCAGCAGCGGCAGGGACACGGGCACTGAAGCTTTCTTT.

Here the CDR3 reads CASKDSLENIQYF. The CDR3, as DNA: TGCGCCAGTAAGGATAGCCTGGAAAACATTCAGTACTTC. The J gene is TRBJ2-4, the V gene TRBV5-1; D gene unclear. CDR1 and CDR2 from the germline V gene are SGHRS and YFSETQ. The CDR3 totals 13 residues. V lost 8 bases and J 5 bases, leaving 14 bases between the germline ends.

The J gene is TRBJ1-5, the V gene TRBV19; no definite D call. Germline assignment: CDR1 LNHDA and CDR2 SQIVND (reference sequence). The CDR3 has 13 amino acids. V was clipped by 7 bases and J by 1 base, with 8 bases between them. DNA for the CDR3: TGTGCCAGTACTAGGGAGAGCAATCAGCCCCAGCATTTT. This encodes CASTRESNQPQHF.

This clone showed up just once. CDR3 DNA: TGTGCCAGCAGCCACCTAGCTTGGACGGGGGGCGTAGATACGCAGTATTTT. This sequence encodes CASSHLAWTGGVDTQYF. The chain couples TRBV5-6 to TRBJ2-3, with TRBD2 as a possible D gene (7 bases). The CDR3 is 17 amino acids. V was cut by 4 bases and J by 5 bases, with 23 bases left in between. CDR1 and CDR2 (germline): SGHDT, YYEEEE. The full variable domain, completed using reference TRBV5-6 and TRBJ2-3, is DAGVTQSPTHLIKTRGQQVTLRCSPKSGHDTVSWYQQALGQGPQFIFQYYEEEERQRGNFPDRFSGHQFPNYSSELNVNALLLGDSALYLCASSHLAWTGGVDTQYFGPGTRLTVL.

The CDR3 sequence is CAACEGAEQFF. The CDR3 DNA follows: TGTGCCGCCTGTGAGGGTGCTGAGCAGTTCTTC. The rearrangement joins TRBV2 to TRBJ2-1; possibly TRBD2 for D (5 bases). CDR1 SNHLY and CDR2 FYNNEI come from the germline V gene. The CDR3 sequence is 11 residues long. V lost 11 bases, J lost 9 bases, and 14 bases lay in between.

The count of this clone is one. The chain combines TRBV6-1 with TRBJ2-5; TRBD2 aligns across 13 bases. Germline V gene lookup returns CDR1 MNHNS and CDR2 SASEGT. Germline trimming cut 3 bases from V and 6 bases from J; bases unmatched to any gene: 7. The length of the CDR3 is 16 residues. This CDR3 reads CASSDVLAGGPKTQYF. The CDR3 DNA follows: TGTGCCAGCAGTGACGTACTAGCGGGAGGGCCGAAGACCCAGTACTTC.

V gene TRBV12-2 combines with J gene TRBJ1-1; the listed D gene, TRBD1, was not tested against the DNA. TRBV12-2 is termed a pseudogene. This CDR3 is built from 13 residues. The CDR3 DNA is TGTGCAAGTCGAGACGACAGGGGCACTGAAGCTTTCTTT. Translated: CASRDDRGTEAFF.

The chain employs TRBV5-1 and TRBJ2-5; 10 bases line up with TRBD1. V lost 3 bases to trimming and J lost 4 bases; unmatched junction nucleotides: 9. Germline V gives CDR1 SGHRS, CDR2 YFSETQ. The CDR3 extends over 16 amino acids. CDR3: CASSSTGGMGRETQYF. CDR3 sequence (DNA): TGCGCCAGCAGCTCGACAGGGGGCATGGGGAGAGAGACCCAGTACTTC.